The 21 T cell receptor beta chains presented below share a single source sample, sequenced in a study of neoadjuvant nivolumab and ipilimumab in lung cancer. Libraries were prepared by immunoSEQ multiplex PCR; TCRdb keeps only in-frame clonotypes and omits some of them. The repertoire holds a few thousand clones, about 70% seen once, with under 12% in the top ten. Sequencing was performed on tumor tissue, taken after neoadjuvant nivolumab, alone or with ipilimumab, at or shortly before surgery. The receptors here all came from an adult with non-small cell lung cancer.

The chain uses TRBV15 and TRBJ2-1; D is uncertain. V gave up 0 bases and J gave up 2 bases, with 8 bases separating them. Germline V CDR1 and CDR2: LNHNV, YYDKDF (reference sequence). This CDR3 has 15 amino acids. The CDR3 DNA reads as TGTGCCACCAGCAGAGATCCAGGCCCCTACAATGAGCAGTTCTTC. Encoded protein: CATSRDPGPYNEQFF.

As concerns this clone: Additional DNA sequences in this sample encode the identical CDR3. The gene calls are TRBV19 and TRBJ2-3, with 7 bases that match TRBD1. Losses at the gene ends were 7 bases for V and 0 bases for J; bases not matched to a gene: 4. Per germline, CDR1 LNHDA and CDR2 SQIVND (reference sequence). The CDR3 covers 14 residues. The CDR3 region is CASTGTASTDTQYF. CDR3 nucleotide sequence: TGTGCCAGTACCGGGACAGCGAGCACAGATACGCAGTATTTT. The variable domain in full, with the rest retrieved from reference TRBV19 and TRBJ2-3, is DGGITQSPKYLFRKEGQNVTLSCEQNLNHDAMYWYRQDPGQGLRLIYYSQIVNDFQKGDIAEGYSVSREKKESFPLTVTSAQKNPTAFYLCASTGTASTDTQYFGPGTRLTVL.

The chain links TRBV7-2 to TRBJ1-5; D uncertain. CDR1 is SGHTA and CDR2 is FQGNSA in the germline V gene. This CDR3 is built from 12 residues. V was clipped by 4 bases and J by 7 bases, with 8 bases between them. The CDR3 bases are TGTGCCAGCAGCTATGGGCAACAGCCCCAGCATTTT. Its translation: CASSYGQQPQHF.

The J gene is TRBJ2-2, the V gene TRBV7-2; D may be TRBD2 (6 bases). V was trimmed by 6 bases and J by 5 bases, leaving 19 bases between them. The CDR3 contains 16 residues. The V gene's germline CDR1 is SGHTA and CDR2 FQGNSA. CDR3 DNA: TGTGCCAGCAGACCAAATCCGGGAGAACGAACCGGGGAGCTGTTTTTT. Translation: CASRPNPGERTGELFF. Combining the CDR3 with reference TRBV7-2 and TRBJ2-2 gives the whole variable domain GAGVSQSPSNKVTEKGKDVELRCDPISGHTALYWYRQSLGQGLEFLIYFQGNSAPDKSGLPSDRFSAERTGGSVSTLTIQRTQQEDSAVYLCASRPNPGERTGELFFGEGSRLTVL.

This clone was counted between two and nine times. This CDR3 is CASSLGGGVQETQYF. The DNA for the CDR3 is TGTGCCAGCAGCTTAGGCGGCGGGGTCCAAGAGACCCAGTACTTC. The chain uses TRBV7-9 and TRBJ2-5; weak D call: TRBD2 (6 bases). Per germline, CDR1 SEHNR and CDR2 FQNEAQ (reference sequence). Trimming removed 1 base at V and 1 base at J, with 10 bases between. This CDR3 spans 15 amino acids.

This clone was seen only a few times. V is TRBV28 and J is TRBJ2-3; D is perhaps TRBD1 or TRBD2 (5 bases each). Deletions cut 7 bases from V and 6 bases from J, with 17 bases between. The CDR3 is made up of 14 amino acids. Per the germline V gene, CDR1 is MDHEN and CDR2 is SYDVKM. Here the CDR3 reads CASTPGHRGDTQYF. The CDR3 DNA sequence: TGTGCCAGCACCCCAGGACACCGCGGGGATACGCAGTATTTT.

This chain connects TRBV7-9 to TRBJ1-6, with 11 bases fitting TRBD1. Germline V gene lookup returns CDR1 SEHNR and CDR2 FQNEAQ (reference sequence). This CDR3 is built from 15 residues. V was pared by 6 bases and J by 7 bases, with 5 bases of the junction left unmatched. The DNA of the CDR3 is TGTGCCAGCAGACCAGGGACAGGGGGAAATTCACCCCTCCACTTT. It codes for CASRPGTGGNSPLHF.

The V call is TRBV5-1, the J call TRBJ2-5; TRBD1 matches at 7 bases. The V gene's germline CDR1 is SGHRS and CDR2 YFSETQ. The CDR3 is made up of 17 amino acids. Trimming removed 3 bases from V and 5 bases from J; junction bases left unmatched: 16. Written as DNA, the CDR3 is TGCGCCAGCAGCTCCGGCGTATCAACAGGGGTGGAGGAGACCCAGTACTTC. This sequence encodes CASSSGVSTGVEETQYF.

This chain joins TRBV4-3 and TRBJ2-2, with 8 bases lining up with TRBD2. CDR1 LGHNA and CDR2 YSLEER come from the germline V gene. The CDR3 runs to 17 residues. Trimming cost V 0 bases and J 4 bases; bases outside gene matches: 7. The CDR3: CASSQDGAGGVTGELFF. Written as DNA, the CDR3 is TGCGCCAGCAGCCAAGATGGGGCGGGGGGTGTCACCGGGGAGCTGTTTTTT.

This clone appeared a few times. This chain connects TRBV5-1 to TRBJ1-1; D ambiguous. The CDR3 has 14 residues. Looked up from germline, CDR1 is SGHRS and CDR2 is YFSETQ. Trimming shortened V by 0 bases and J by 0 bases, and 6 bases separated the two germline ends. The CDR3 spells CASSLDGMNTEAFF. Here the CDR3 DNA reads TGCGCCAGCAGCTTGGACGGCATGAACACTGAAGCTTTCTTT.

This chain uses TRBV6-6 with TRBJ2-2; D not resolved. Germline V lookup: CDR1 MNHNY, CDR2 SVGAGI (reference sequence). The CDR3 is made up of 13 amino acids. Trimming left V 4 bases short and J 4 bases short, with 7 bases between. The CDR3 DNA is TGTGCCAGCAGTTTGAGAGCCACCGGGGAGCTGTTTTTT. It translates to CASSLRATGELFF.

The CDR3 here is CASRQTGISEKLFF. The CDR3 DNA reads as TGTGCCAGCAGACAGACAGGGATTAGTGAAAAACTGTTTTTT. V gene TRBV25-1 combines with J gene TRBJ1-4; 7 bases are shared with TRBD1. J lost 7 bases, V lost 6 bases, and 8 bases had no gene match. The CDR3 extends over 14 amino acids. Germline V gives CDR1 MGHDK, CDR2 SYGVNS.

The chain has TRBV4-3 and TRBJ2-5; D remains unclear. The CDR3 is 13 amino acids. V gave up 4 bases and J gave up 7 bases, with 13 bases separating them. The V gene's germline CDR1 is LGHNA and CDR2 YSLEER. The CDR3 loop reads CASSPSSSRTQYF. Here the CDR3 DNA reads TGCGCCAGCAGCCCCTCTTCCTCCAGGACCCAGTACTTC.

The J gene is TRBJ1-1, the V gene TRBV11-2; D ambiguous. Trimming shortened V by 4 bases and J by 2 bases, and 14 bases separated the two germline ends. The germline V gene encodes CDR1 SGHAT and CDR2 FQNNGV. The CDR3 totals 15 residues. The CDR3 DNA is TGTGCCAGCAGCTGGTGGACGGTGGGAAACACTGAAGCTTTCTTT. Protein product: CASSWWTVGNTEAFF.

CDR3 sequence: CAINSPDLNYGYTF. In DNA, the CDR3 is TGTGCCATTAACTCCCCTGATCTTAACTATGGCTACACCTTC. The chain combines TRBV6-6 with TRBJ1-2; D gene unclear. The germline CDR1 and CDR2 sequences are MNHNY and SVGAGI (reference sequence). This CDR3 comprises 14 residues. V lost 10 bases to trimming and J lost 1 base, with 16 bases between them.

This chain links TRBV28 with TRBJ2-3, with TRBD1 as a possible D gene (5 bases). From germline, CDR1 is MDHEN and CDR2 SYDVKM. Trimming shortened V by 9 bases and J by 1 base, and 20 bases separated the two germline ends. The CDR3 has 16 amino acids. The CDR3 spells CASTPGFFGGTDTQYF. CDR3 sequence (DNA): TGTGCCAGTACCCCAGGGTTTTTTGGTGGCACAGATACGCAGTATTTT.

The table lists this clone with a few counts. V is TRBV5-8 and J is TRBJ2-2; D assignment may be TRBD1 or TRBD2 (6 bases each). Germline CDR1 is SGHTS and CDR2 is YDEGEE. V was clipped by 7 bases and J by 3 bases, with 19 bases between them. This CDR3 is built from 16 residues. The CDR3 coding sequence is TGTGCCAGCTCCCAATTGGGGGGCAGGGACACCGGGGAGCTGTTTTTT. Residues: CASSQLGGRDTGELFF.

This clone is a singleton in its sample. The chain uses TRBV5-4 and TRBJ1-2; possibly TRBD1 for D (5 bases). Germline V CDR1 and CDR2: SGHNT, YYREEE (reference sequence). The ends were cut back, 3 bases at V and 0 bases at J, with 9 bases in the middle. CDR3 size: 14 residues. In DNA form, the CDR3 reads TGTGCCAGCAGCTCGGGACGAACTAACTATGGCTACACCTTC. Translation gives CASSSGRTNYGYTF.

V and J are TRBV27 and TRBJ2-5; TRBD1 might be the D (6 bases). The CDR3 totals 14 residues. Germline V gene data show CDR1 as MNHEY and CDR2 as SMNVEV (reference sequence). V was shortened by 5 bases and J by 2 bases, with 12 bases between the two germline ends. The chain's CDR3 is CASSPLGQQETQYF. As DNA, the CDR3 is TGTGCCAGCAGTCCCCTTGGACAGCAAGAGACCCAGTACTTC.

The chain is built from TRBV7-9 and TRBJ2-5, with 7 nucleotides matching TRBD2. The V segment lost 4 bases and the J segment 0 bases; nucleotides outside the gene matches: 11. Germline V gene lookup returns CDR1 SEHNR and CDR2 FQNEAQ (reference sequence). The CDR3 consists of 17 residues. The CDR3 spells CASSSSRRGFHQETQYF. The CDR3, as DNA: TGTGCCAGCAGCTCCTCCCGGCGGGGGTTCCACCAAGAGACCCAGTACTTC.

The rearrangement joins TRBV18 to TRBJ1-6, with D unresolved. CDR1 and CDR2 from the germline V gene are KGHSH and LQKENI. The CDR3 extends over 12 amino acids. V was pared by 5 bases and J by 6 bases, with 5 bases between. In DNA form, the CDR3 reads TGTGCCAGCTCAGGGAGTAATTCACCCCTCCACTTT. Its protein product is CASSGSNSPLHF.